These T cell receptor beta chains were read from a single sample in a study of blood T cells in healthy people across ages. TCRdb redid the calling of the 5' RACE reads with MiXCR, one entry per CDR3 protein. This sample has over 1.5 million distinct CDR3 sequences; 49% occur once, and the top ten carry approximately 2.1%. Sequencing used blood. These receptors all stem from a middle-aged woman in good health. The CDR3 runs from the conserved cysteine through the conserved F or W. D genes are given only for firm matches. Expanded clones are given a class, and other clones once, few, many or no size at all.

>TRBV5-1|TRBJ2-3|.|.
CASNQGRPSTDTQYF
TGCGCCAGCAACCAGGGGAGGCCTAGCACAGATACGCAGTATTTT
>TRBV6-5|TRBJ2-1|TRBD2|once
CASSYESLSLTSANEQFF
TGTGCCAGCAGTTACGAATCCCTAAGCCTTACTAGCGCGAATGAGCAGTTCTTC
>TRBV7-2|TRBJ2-1|.|.
CASSFPSRAEQFF
TGTGCCAGCAGCTTTCCCAGTAGGGCTGAGCAGTTCTTC
>TRBV28|TRBJ2-1|TRBD2|.
CASKLAGRDEQFF
TGTGCCAGCAAACTAGCGGGGAGGGATGAGCAGTTCTTC
>TRBV29-1|TRBJ2-1|.|few
CSVDLGTEQFF
TGCAGCGTTGATCTCGGTACTGAGCAGTTCTTC
>TRBV2|TRBJ2-1|TRBD1|few
CASSGPGGIDEQFF
TGTGCCAGCAGTGGCCCAGGGGGCATCGATGAGCAGTTCTTC
>TRBV4-2|TRBJ1-2|.|.
CASSQHMGPNYGYTF
TGTGCCAGCAGCCAACATATGGGCCCTAACTATGGCTACACCTTC
>TRBV12-3/TRBV12-4|TRBJ2-5|.|.
CASSRAQGRGGETQYF
TGTGCCAGCAGTCGAGCACAGGGGCGAGGGGGGGAGACCCAGTACTTC
>TRBV7-2|TRBJ2-1|TRBD2|few
CASSLGLAGGQRQFF
TGTGCCAGCAGCTTAGGACTAGCGGGGGGGCAGAGGCAGTTCTTC
>TRBV9|TRBJ2-4|TRBD2|.
CASSVSSGGNTQNIQYF
TGTGCCAGCAGCGTGTCTAGCGGGGGGAATACTCAAAACATTCAGTACTTC